The 21 T cell receptor beta chains given below trace back to one sample, sequenced in a study of T cell repertoires in cytomegalovirus infection. One entry per CDR3 protein, called by TCRdb with MiXCR from the reads. This sample has just under 500,000 distinct CDR3 sequences, with about 33% found just once. No antigen has been assigned to these receptors. Sequencing was performed on cultured PBMCs, taken from culture after CMV antigen stimulation. The receptors stem from a human donor in good health (CMV status not recorded). Some clones in this sample may be carry-over from other donors' samples.

This sequence joins TRBV19 and TRBJ2-6; tentative D call: TRBD2 (5 bases). Germline CDR1 is LNHDA and CDR2 is SQIVND (reference sequence). This CDR3 is built from 15 residues. V gave up 5 bases and J gave up 2 bases, with 10 bases separating them. CDR3 DNA: TGTGCCAGTAGTCCCTTCGGGGCTGGGGCCAACGTCCTGACTTTC. It encodes CASSPFGAGANVLTF.

This rearrangement joins TRBV5-1 to TRBJ2-3; D unresolved. Germline CDR1 and CDR2: SGHRS and YFSETQ. Trimming removed 5 bases at V and 5 bases at J, with 12 bases between. The CDR3 runs 13 residues. CDR3 DNA sequence: TGCGCCAGCAGGACGTACGGTGAAGATACGCAGTATTTT. It yields the protein CASRTYGEDTQYF. The whole variable domain, remainder taken from reference TRBV5-1 and TRBJ2-3, is KAGVTQTPRYLIKTRGQQVTLSCSPISGHRSVSWYQQTPGQGLQFLFEYFSETQRNKGNFPGRFSGRQFSNSRSEMNVSTLELGDSALYLCASRTYGEDTQYFGPGTRLTVL.

This clonotype was observed a handful of times. V is TRBV28 and J is TRBJ1-6; D is uncertain. V was shortened by 7 bases and J by 10 bases, with 20 bases between the two germline ends. The CDR3 is 15 residues long. Germline lookup yields CDR1 MDHEN and CDR2 SYDVKM. The CDR3 coding sequence is TGTGCCAGCACCGAGCACACCGGGGTCGGATCACCCCTCCACTTT. It translates to CASTEHTGVGSPLHF.

Only a few counts were recorded for this clonotype. This sequence joins TRBV7-9 and TRBJ1-1; no clear D gene. In germline, CDR1 is SEHNR, CDR2 FQNEAQ (reference sequence). Trimming cost V 5 bases and J 3 bases, with 16 bases left between them. This CDR3 is built from 15 residues. This chain's CDR3 is CASSLASGMYTEAFF. The CDR3 DNA is TGTGCCAGCAGCCTCGCCTCGGGGATGTACACTGAAGCTTTCTTT.

V gene TRBV6-2 or TRBV6-3 combines with J gene TRBJ2-2; D is undetermined. The CDR3 spans 12 residues. V lost 2 bases, J lost 13 bases, and 11 bases lay in between. Germline values: CDR1 MNHEY, CDR2 SVGEGT. The CDR3, as DNA: TGTGCCAGCAGTTACCAAAGTGGCGGGCTGTTTTTT. Its translation: CASSYQSGGLFF.

This clonotype has only a few counts. The genes are TRBV7-2 and TRBJ2-5, with D unresolved. Trimming removed 2 bases from V and 6 bases from J, with 10 bases in between. Germline values: CDR1 SGHTA, CDR2 FQGNSA. The CDR3 runs 13 residues. In nucleotides, the CDR3 is TGTGCCAGCAGCTTACCAGGTCTTAAGACCCAGTACTTC. Protein: CASSLPGLKTQYF.

The rearrangement joins TRBV29-1 to TRBJ2-3; D may be TRBD2 (5 bases). CDR1 is SQVTM and CDR2 is ANQGSEA in the germline V gene. V was shortened by 6 bases and J by 0 bases, with 10 bases between the two germline ends. The CDR3 sequence is 13 residues long. In nucleotides, the CDR3 is TGCAGCGTGCGAGCGGAGAGCACAGATACGCAGTATTTT. It is translated as CSVRAESTDTQYF.

This chain connects TRBV7-3 to TRBJ1-3; D not certain. Germline CDR1 reads SGHTA; CDR2 reads FQGTGA. The CDR3 runs 12 residues. V lost 8 bases and J lost 0, with 5 bases in between. CDR3: CASRDSGNTIYF. In DNA, the CDR3 is TGTGCCAGCCGGGACTCTGGAAACACCATATATTTT.

The V call is TRBV30, the J call TRBJ1-1; TRBD1 matches at 7 bases. Per germline, CDR1 GTSNPN and CDR2 SVGIG (reference sequence). The CDR3 has 14 residues. With V trimmed by 0 bases and J by 5 bases, 6 bases remained unmatched. The CDR3 here is CAWSVKGAVTEAFF. The DNA for the CDR3 is TGTGCCTGGAGTGTCAAGGGGGCAGTTACTGAAGCTTTCTTT. Complete variable domain (other parts from reference TRBV30 and TRBJ1-1): SQTIHQWPATLVQPVGSPLSLECTVEGTSNPNLYWYRQAAGRGLQLLFYSVGIGQISSEVPQNLSASRPQDRQFILSSKKLLLSDSGFYLCAWSVKGAVTEAFFGQGTRLTVV.

This clonotype was seen a few times. The rearrangement uses TRBV20-1 and TRBJ2-1; 9 nucleotides match TRBD2. CDR1 and CDR2 from the germline V gene are DFQATT and SNEGSKA (reference sequence). The CDR3 spans 16 residues. With V trimmed by 0 bases and J by 8 bases, 11 bases remained unmatched. The CDR3: CSARDSGSHPLDEQFF. The CDR3 nucleotides are TGCAGTGCTAGAGATAGCGGGAGCCACCCTCTGGATGAGCAGTTCTTC.

At least ten counts were recorded for this clonotype. This rearrangement joins TRBV7-2 to TRBJ1-5, with D tentatively TRBD1 (5 bases). Germline V gene sequence: CDR1 SGHTA, CDR2 FQGNSA. Trimming stripped 5 bases from V and 0 bases from J, with 11 bases between. The CDR3 is made up of 15 amino acids. The CDR3 region has the DNA TGTGCCAGCAGCCGGGACGGCTATAGCAATCAGCCCCAGCATTTT. This translates into CASSRDGYSNQPQHF.

This clonotype was observed a single time. The rearrangement joins TRBV6-4 to TRBJ2-7; TRBD2 matches 8 bases. The CDR3 loop spans 14 amino acids. Germline V lookup: CDR1 MRHNA, CDR2 SNTAGT. The V gene end was trimmed by 8 bases and the J gene end by 1 base; junction bases not matched to a gene: 7. CDR3 sequence reads: CASGTSGASYEQYV. The CDR3 DNA sequence: TGTGCCAGCGGTACTAGCGGAGCTTCCTACGAGCAGTACGTC.

In this sample, this clonotype turned up many times. This CDR3 is CASSLLRSGRLSSYNEQFF. In DNA form, the CDR3 reads TGTGCCAGCAGCTTACTGAGGAGCGGGAGGTTGAGTTCCTACAATGAGCAGTTCTTC. V usage is TRBV7-2 and J usage is TRBJ2-1, with 9 bases that match TRBD2. V dropped 2 bases and J dropped 1; count of bases not matched to a gene: 12. There are 19 residues in the CDR3. Germline assignment: CDR1 SGHTA and CDR2 FQGNSA.

This clonotype is judged medium-sized. V gene TRBV7-2 combines with J gene TRBJ1-3, with no clear D. The V gene lost 5 bases and the J gene lost 0 bases, with 8 bases spanning the gap. CDR3 size: 14 residues. Germline assignment: CDR1 SGHTA and CDR2 FQGNSA. CDR3 loop: CASSQSSSGNTIYF. The CDR3 DNA reads as TGTGCCAGCAGCCAGAGTTCCTCTGGAAACACCATATATTTT.

There are many counts of this clonotype. The V and J genes are TRBV24-1 and TRBJ1-1; D is ambiguous. The CDR3 length is 13 residues. V was trimmed by 9 bases and J by 5 bases, leaving 15 bases between them. Per germline, CDR1 KGHDR and CDR2 SFDVKD. CDR3 in amino acids: CATQTGRGTEAFF. DNA of the CDR3: TGTGCCACCCAAACGGGGAGAGGAACTGAAGCTTTCTTT.

V and J are TRBV19 and TRBJ2-2; the D gene is possibly TRBD1 (6 bases). Trimming stripped 5 bases from V and 1 base from J, with 11 bases between. The CDR3 length is 15 residues. Per germline, CDR1 LNHDA and CDR2 SQIVND (reference sequence). The CDR3 loop reads CASSSRGGNTGELFF. CDR3 nucleotide sequence: TGTGCCAGTAGTTCCCGAGGGGGGAACACCGGGGAGCTGTTTTTT. The full variable domain, in which reference TRBV19 and TRBJ2-2 provide the parts outside the CDR3, is DGGITQSPKYLFRKEGQNVTLSCEQNLNHDAMYWYRQDPGQGLRLIYYSQIVNDFQKGDIAEGYSVSREKKESFPLTVTSAQKNPTAFYLCASSSRGGNTGELFFGEGSRLTVL.

V usage is TRBV6-2 or TRBV6-3 and J usage is TRBJ2-7; 9 bases align to TRBD1. The germline gives CDR1 MNHEY, CDR2 SVGEGT. This CDR3 region has 14 residues. V trimming: 4 bases; J trimming: 5 bases; junction bases outside the gene matches: 6. CDR3 coding DNA: TGTGCCAGCAGTTCATGGACAGGGGCGGACGAGCAGTACGTC. It translates to CASSSWTGADEQYV.

The rearrangement joins TRBV7-2 to TRBJ1-2; 7 bases align to TRBD1. Germline-derived CDR1 and CDR2 are SGHTA and FQGNSA. Germline trimming cut 5 bases from V and 4 bases from J; bases unmatched to any gene: 7. The CDR3 has 14 amino acids. For the CDR3, the DNA is TGTGCCAGCAGCCCCCGGGACAGATCCTATGGCTACACCTTC. Its translation is CASSPRDRSYGYTF.

This clonotype was seen a few times. The CDR3 sequence: CASSPGTVGRKPSAQYF. The DNA for the CDR3 is TGCGCCAGCAGTCCCGGGACAGTTGGTCGAAAGCCGAGCGCCCAGTACTTC. The rearrangement uses TRBV5-1 and TRBJ2-5; 7 bases match TRBD1. From germline, CDR1 is SGHRS and CDR2 YFSETQ. V shed 5 bases, J shed 9 bases, and the junction held 22 bases outside the gene matches. The CDR3 has 17 residues.

This clonotype has just one count. The CDR3: CASSSGGGRSYNEQFF. The CDR3, as DNA: TGTGCCAGCAGTTCCGGGGGCGGCCGCTCCTACAATGAGCAGTTCTTC. The chain is built from TRBV6-5 and TRBJ2-1; TRBD1 or TRBD2 may be the D gene (6 bases each). The CDR3 contains 16 residues. Trimming shortened V by 4 bases and J by 0 bases, and 13 bases separated the two germline ends. CDR1 is MNHEY, CDR2 SVGAGI, per germline.

The sample holds a few counts of this clonotype. The chain carries TRBV28 and TRBJ1-5; D may be TRBD1 (5 bases). CDR1 is MDHEN, CDR2 SYDVKM, per germline. The CDR3 runs 15 residues. The V end lost 6 bases, the J end lost 0 bases, and 12 bases lay between the germline ends. The CDR3 DNA follows: TGTGCCAGCAGGGAGAAAAGGGGTAGCAATCAGCCCCAGCATTTT. Amino acids: CASREKRGSNQPQHF.